The next 9 T cell receptor beta chains were all read from a single sample in a study of OX40 agonist ivuxolimab in advanced cancers. Measured with immunoSEQ multiplex PCR; TCRdb has only the in-frame clones, and not every one. The sample lists tens of thousands of clones, more than 75% occurring once. The source was CD4+ or CD8+ T cells sorted from blood, collected in a trial of the OX40 agonist ivuxolimab. These receptors came from an adult with an advanced solid tumor such as melanoma, head and neck, liver or kidney cancer.

This clone occurred once. At one end the junction does not follow the germline gene, possibly because of a read error. The J gene is TRBJ2-7, the V gene TRBV11-2; 7 positions match TRBD1. The CDR3 runs to 15 residues. CDR1 and CDR2 (germline): SGHAT, FQNNGV. The CDR3 is CASSLGQALQYEQYF. The CDR3 DNA sequence: TGTGCCAGCAGTTTAGGACAGGCCCTTCAGTACGAGCAGTACTTC.

The chain recombines TRBV5-6 with TRBJ1-1, with D maybe TRBD1 (5 bases). Germline CDR1 and CDR2: SGHDT and YYEEEE. The CDR3 contains 16 residues. Trimming shortened V by 0 bases and J by 4 bases, and 16 bases separated the two germline ends. CDR3: CASSLVGHPRGTEAFF. The DNA of the CDR3 is TGTGCCAGCAGCTTGGTAGGACACCCACGAGGCACTGAAGCTTTCTTT. The whole variable domain, filled in from reference TRBV5-6 and TRBJ1-1, reads DAGVTQSPTHLIKTRGQQVTLRCSPKSGHDTVSWYQQALGQGPQFIFQYYEEEERQRGNFPDRFSGHQFPNYSSELNVNALLLGDSALYLCASSLVGHPRGTEAFFGQGTRLTVV.

The DNA of the CDR3 is TGTGCCAGCAGCCAAGGGGGGGGAGGGCAGCCCCAGCATTTT. It encodes CASSQGGGGQPQHF. J is TRBJ1-5 and V is TRBV4-2, with a tentative D call TRBD1 (5 bases). The V gene lost 1 base and the J gene lost 7 bases, with 11 bases spanning the gap. Germline lookup yields CDR1 LGHNA and CDR2 YNFKEQ. This CDR3 has 14 residues.

The chain carries TRBV5-1 and TRBJ2-7; TRBD2 matches 7 bases. The CDR3 has 16 amino acids. CDR1 and CDR2 from the germline V gene are SGHRS and YFSETQ. The V gene end was trimmed by 0 bases and the J gene end by 7 bases; junction bases not matched to a gene: 13. CDR3 residues: CASSLVRYGGREEQYF. CDR3 coding DNA: TGCGCCAGCAGCTTGGTCCGTTACGGGGGGAGAGAGGAGCAGTACTTC.

The CDR3: CASSQAPIGEQYF. In DNA, the CDR3 is TGTGCCAGCAGCCAAGCCCCGATCGGGGAGCAGTACTTC. The chain recombines TRBV4-2 with TRBJ2-7; no clear D gene. V gave up 1 base and J gave up 7 bases, with 11 bases separating them. The CDR3 contains 13 residues. Germline assignment: CDR1 LGHNA and CDR2 YNFKEQ.

The chain uses TRBV7-3 and TRBJ2-5; 12 bases fit TRBD2. Losses at the gene ends were 3 bases for V and 3 bases for J; bases not matched to a gene: 8. Germline CDR1 and CDR2: SGHTA and FQGTGA. The CDR3 contains 17 residues. The CDR3 DNA follows: TGTGCCAGCAGCTTTTCCCGACTAGCGGGGGCCAAAGAGACCCAGTACTTC. Translation gives CASSFSRLAGAKETQYF.

The chain employs TRBV18 and TRBJ2-3; a weak D match, TRBD2 (6 bases). V lost 3 bases and J 4 bases, leaving 14 bases between the germline ends. This CDR3 spans 15 amino acids. Germline V gene lookup returns CDR1 KGHSH and CDR2 LQKENI. CDR3 loop: CASSPVGGAADTQYF. CDR3 DNA sequence: TGTGCCAGCTCACCGGTGGGAGGCGCGGCAGATACGCAGTATTTT.

V is TRBV9 and J is TRBJ1-6, with 10 bases that match TRBD1. J gave up 9 bases and V 3 bases, and 9 bases lay outside the gene matches. Germline CDR1 and CDR2: SGDLS and YYNGEE. The CDR3 loop spans 16 amino acids. This CDR3 is CASSAAGTGVPSPLHF. The CDR3 region has the DNA TGTGCCAGCAGCGCAGCCGGGACAGGGGTTCCTTCACCCCTCCACTTT.

This clone is a singleton in its sample. CDR3 nucleotide sequence: TGTGCCAGCAGCGGGTCGCAGGCCCGCTCTGGAAACACCATATATTTT. Residues: CASSGSQARSGNTIYF. J is TRBJ1-3 and V is TRBV14; D is ambiguous. CDR1 and CDR2 (germline): SGHDN, FVKESK. The length of the CDR3 is 16 residues. Trimming shortened V by 5 bases and J by 0 bases, and 14 bases separated the two germline ends.